These T cell receptor beta chains were read from a single sample in a study of blood T cell repertoires in COVID-19. Clones were read by immunoSEQ multiplex PCR, and TCRdb kept only the in-frame ones, dropping some. The sample holds 150,000 to 180,000 clones, about 80% seen once. Sequences were obtained from PBMCs or T cells enriched from blood (not recorded which). The source of these receptors is a man aged 45-60 years who had recovered from COVID-19. The CDR3 runs from the conserved cysteine through the conserved F or W. Each record gives: J gene, D gene, clone size, V gene, CDR3 DNA, CDR3 protein. The D gene is left open where the match is weak. Rows give clone size only sometimes, using once, few, many, or a class for an expanded clone.

j_gene: TRBJ1-3
d_gene: -
abundance: -
v_gene: TRBV18
CDR3nt: TGTGCCAGCTCAACAGTGAGCTCTGGAAACACCATATATTTT
CDR3aa: CASSTVSSGNTIYF

j_gene: TRBJ2-1
d_gene: TRBD2
abundance: -
v_gene: TRBV14
CDR3nt: TGTGCCAGCAGCCTGTTCGGGACTAGTATTTACAATGAGCAGTTCTTC
CDR3aa: CASSLFGTSIYNEQFF

j_gene: TRBJ2-7
d_gene: TRBD2
abundance: once
v_gene: TRBV5-1
CDR3nt: TGCGCCAGCAGCCTCAATTCCGGGACTAGCGGAGCCTACGAGCAGTACTTC
CDR3aa: CASSLNSGTSGAYEQYF

j_gene: TRBJ2-7
d_gene: TRBD1
abundance: -
v_gene: TRBV29-1
CDR3nt: TGCAGCGTTGAATTGGGGGCGACAGGGTACGAGCAGTACTTC
CDR3aa: CSVELGATGYEQYF

j_gene: TRBJ1-1
d_gene: -
abundance: few
v_gene: TRBV6-2/TRBV6-3
CDR3nt: TGTGCCAGCAGTACCTACAGCGGCCTCGAAGCTTTCTTT
CDR3aa: CASSTYSGLEAFF

j_gene: TRBJ2-3
d_gene: -
abundance: few
v_gene: TRBV12-2
CDR3nt: TGTGCAAGTCGCCTGAAGTCCAGTCCGGGGGAGAGCACAGATACGCAGTATTTT
CDR3aa: CASRLKSSPGESTDTQYF

j_gene: TRBJ2-2
d_gene: -
abundance: -
v_gene: TRBV6-6
CDR3nt: TGTGCCAGTGAAACCGATTTTGGCATCGGGGAGCTGTTTTTT
CDR3aa: CASETDFGIGELFF

j_gene: TRBJ2-2
d_gene: TRBD2
abundance: -
v_gene: TRBV12-5
CDR3nt: TGTGCTAGTGGTTTGAACCCGACTAGCGGGGTGGCCGGGGAGCTGTTTTTT
CDR3aa: CASGLNPTSGVAGELFF

j_gene: TRBJ2-5
d_gene: TRBD2
abundance: -
v_gene: TRBV29-1
CDR3nt: TGCAGCGGGGGCCGGGGGGAAGAGACCCAGTACTTC
CDR3aa: CSGGRGEETQYF

j_gene: TRBJ1-1
d_gene: -
abundance: -
v_gene: TRBV18
CDR3nt: TGTGCCAGCTCGGTACAGGGCATGAACACTGAAGCTTTCTTT
CDR3aa: CASSVQGMNTEAFF

j_gene: TRBJ2-4
d_gene: -
abundance: -
v_gene: TRBV23-1
CDR3nt: TGCGCCAGCAGTCCTCCGGGGGCCAAAAACATTCAGTACTTC
CDR3aa: CASSPPGAKNIQYF

j_gene: TRBJ1-4
d_gene: -
abundance: -
v_gene: TRBV7-2
CDR3nt: TGTGCCAGCAGCCCGGGGTCCACAACTAATGAAAAACTGTTTTTT
CDR3aa: CASSPGSTTNEKLFF

j_gene: TRBJ1-2
d_gene: TRBD1
abundance: few
v_gene: TRBV5-1
CDR3nt: TGCGCCAGCAGCCCAGACAGGGAAAACTATGGCTACACCTTC
CDR3aa: CASSPDRENYGYTF

j_gene: TRBJ1-1
d_gene: TRBD1
abundance: -
v_gene: TRBV5-6
CDR3nt: TGTGCCAGCAGCTGGCGACAGGGCTTGAGCACTGAAGCTTTCTTT
CDR3aa: CASSWRQGLSTEAFF

j_gene: TRBJ2-4
d_gene: TRBD1
abundance: -
v_gene: TRBV7-2
CDR3nt: TGTGCCAGCAGCTTAGCGGGACAGTTAAACATTCAGTACTTC
CDR3aa: CASSLAGQLNIQYF

j_gene: TRBJ1-1
d_gene: -
abundance: -
v_gene: TRBV7-2
CDR3nt: TGTGCCAGCAGCCCATCCGGTTTGGAGACTGAAGCTTTCTTT
CDR3aa: CASSPSGLETEAFF

j_gene: TRBJ1-4
d_gene: -
abundance: -
v_gene: TRBV19
CDR3nt: TGTGCCAGTAGGAGGGACACCAGAGGTCCTAATGAAAAACTGTTTTTT
CDR3aa: CASRRDTRGPNEKLFF

j_gene: TRBJ1-2
d_gene: TRBD1
abundance: -
v_gene: TRBV28
CDR3nt: TGTGCCAGCTTAGGAAGCCTGGGACAGGTTAACTATGGCTACACCTTC
CDR3aa: CASLGSLGQVNYGYTF

j_gene: TRBJ2-5
d_gene: -
abundance: -
v_gene: TRBV4-1
CDR3nt: TGCGCCAGCAGCCACGAGCCGGGATTATATCAAGAGACCCAGTACTTC
CDR3aa: CASSHEPGLYQETQYF

j_gene: TRBJ2-4
d_gene: -
abundance: -
v_gene: TRBV9
CDR3nt: TGTGCCAGCAGCTCCTTTAGTACGGGACACGAAAACATTCAGTACTTC
CDR3aa: CASSSFSTGHENIQYF

j_gene: TRBJ1-2
d_gene: TRBD1
abundance: -
v_gene: TRBV5-5
CDR3nt: TGTGCCAGCAGCCCCGGGACAGGGATTAACTATGGCTACACCTTC
CDR3aa: CASSPGTGINYGYTF

j_gene: TRBJ1-6
d_gene: -
abundance: once
v_gene: TRBV10-3
CDR3nt: TGTGCCATCAGTGAGTCGAAAGGGACATCGAATAATTCACCCCTCCACTTT
CDR3aa: CAISESKGTSNNSPLHF

j_gene: TRBJ2-5
d_gene: -
abundance: -
v_gene: TRBV6-5
CDR3nt: TGTGCCAGCAGTTTGGACAGAGTACGGGGGACCCAGTACTTC
CDR3aa: CASSLDRVRGTQYF

j_gene: TRBJ1-1
d_gene: TRBD1
abundance: -
v_gene: TRBV18
CDR3nt: TGTGCCAGCTCACCAACCAGGGGGCGGAACACTGAAGCTTTCTTT
CDR3aa: CASSPTRGRNTEAFF

j_gene: TRBJ1-1
d_gene: TRBD1
abundance: -
v_gene: TRBV5-4
CDR3nt: TGTGCCAGCAGCTTACAGGGGATCGGCACTGAAGCTTTCTTT
CDR3aa: CASSLQGIGTEAFF

j_gene: TRBJ2-7
d_gene: TRBD1
abundance: -
v_gene: TRBV5-6
CDR3nt: TGTGCCAGCAGCTCCCGGGACAGGCAGGGCCCGCAGTACTTC
CDR3aa: CASSSRDRQGPQYF

j_gene: TRBJ1-6
d_gene: TRBD1
abundance: -
v_gene: TRBV7-2
CDR3nt: TGTGCCAGCAGCAGAGGACAGGGGCATAATTCACCCCTCCACTTT
CDR3aa: CASSRGQGHNSPLHF

j_gene: TRBJ1-1
d_gene: TRBD1
abundance: -
v_gene: TRBV13
CDR3nt: TGTGCCAGCAGCTCCGGACAGGGGGCGCGAAGCACTGAAGCTTTCTTT
CDR3aa: CASSSGQGARSTEAFF

j_gene: TRBJ1-2
d_gene: TRBD1
abundance: -
v_gene: TRBV19
CDR3nt: TGTGCCAGTAGTATACCCGGACAGGGCTATGGCTACACCTTC
CDR3aa: CASSIPGQGYGYTF

j_gene: TRBJ2-1
d_gene: TRBD2
abundance: once
v_gene: TRBV2
CDR3nt: TGTGCCAGCAGTGGGACTAGCGGATACAATGAGCAGTTCTTC
CDR3aa: CASSGTSGYNEQFF